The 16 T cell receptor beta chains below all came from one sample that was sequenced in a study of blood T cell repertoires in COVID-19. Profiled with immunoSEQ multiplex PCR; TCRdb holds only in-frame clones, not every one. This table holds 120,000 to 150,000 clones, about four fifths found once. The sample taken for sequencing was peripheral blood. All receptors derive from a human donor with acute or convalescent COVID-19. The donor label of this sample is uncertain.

The CDR3 bases are TGTGCCAGCTCACCACCGGGTGTGTGGGCGACAAACTATGGCTACACCTTC. Protein sequence: CASSPPGVWATNYGYTF. The rearrangement joins TRBV18 to TRBJ1-2; no clear D. This CDR3 is 17 amino acids long. Trimming stripped 0 bases from V and 2 bases from J, with 16 bases between. Germline CDR1 is KGHSH and CDR2 is LQKENI.

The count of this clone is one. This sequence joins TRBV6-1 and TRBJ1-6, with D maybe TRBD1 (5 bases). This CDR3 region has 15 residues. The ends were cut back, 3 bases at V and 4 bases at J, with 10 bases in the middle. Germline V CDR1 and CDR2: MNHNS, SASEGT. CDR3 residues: CASSEATEYNSPLHF. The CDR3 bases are TGTGCCAGCAGTGAGGCGACAGAGTATAATTCACCCCTCCACTTT.

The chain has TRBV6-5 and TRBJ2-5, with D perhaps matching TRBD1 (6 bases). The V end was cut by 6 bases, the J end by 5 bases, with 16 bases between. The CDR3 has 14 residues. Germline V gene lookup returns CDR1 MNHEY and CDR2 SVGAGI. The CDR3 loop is CASSTGRGVETQYF. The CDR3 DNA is TGTGCCAGCAGCACAGGGCGAGGGGTGGAGACCCAGTACTTC.

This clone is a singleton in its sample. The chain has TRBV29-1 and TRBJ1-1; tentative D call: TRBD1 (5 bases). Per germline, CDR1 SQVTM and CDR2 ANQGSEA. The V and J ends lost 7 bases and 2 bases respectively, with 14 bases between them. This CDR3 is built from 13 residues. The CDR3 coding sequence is TGCAGCGCCGGAATGGGGCTTAACACTGAAGCTTTCTTT. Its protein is CSAGMGLNTEAFF.

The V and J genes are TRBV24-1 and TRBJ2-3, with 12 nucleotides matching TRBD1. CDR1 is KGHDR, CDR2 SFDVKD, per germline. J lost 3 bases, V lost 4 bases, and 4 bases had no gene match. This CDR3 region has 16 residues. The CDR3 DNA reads TGTGCCACCAGTGAGGGGACAGGGGGCGTAACAGATACGCAGTATTTT. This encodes CATSEGTGGVTDTQYF.

The CDR3 DNA sequence: TGTGCCAGCAGCTTGGGACAGGTCTATGGCTACACCTTC. This gives the protein CASSLGQVYGYTF. This chain joins TRBV5-4 and TRBJ1-2, with D maybe TRBD1 (6 bases). The CDR3 spans 13 residues. The V and J ends lost 0 bases and 4 bases respectively, with 7 bases between them. Germline V gives CDR1 SGHNT, CDR2 YYREEE (reference sequence).

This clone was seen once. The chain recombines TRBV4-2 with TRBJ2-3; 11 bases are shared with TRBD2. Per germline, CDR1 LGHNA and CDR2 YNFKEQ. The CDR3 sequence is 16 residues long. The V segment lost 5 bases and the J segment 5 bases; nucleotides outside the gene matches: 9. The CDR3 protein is CASSFIGTSGGDTQYF. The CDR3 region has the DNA TGTGCCAGCAGCTTTATAGGGACTAGCGGTGGAGATACGCAGTATTTT.

The CDR3 DNA reads as TGTGCCAGCAGCTTTGGACAGAATAATTCACCCCTCCACTTT. Its protein product is CASSFGQNNSPLHF. This chain links TRBV5-5 with TRBJ1-6; D perhaps matches TRBD1 (6 bases). This CDR3 has 14 amino acids. Germline loops: CDR1 SGHKS, CDR2 YYEKEE (reference sequence). V lost 2 bases, J lost 5 bases, and 8 bases lay in between.

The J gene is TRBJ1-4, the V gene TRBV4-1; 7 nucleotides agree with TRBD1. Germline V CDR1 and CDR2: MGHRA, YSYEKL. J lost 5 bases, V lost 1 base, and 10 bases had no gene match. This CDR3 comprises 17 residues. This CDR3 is CASSQAPPGQRNEKLFF. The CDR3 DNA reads TGCGCCAGCAGCCAAGCCCCCCCGGGACAGAGGAATGAAAAACTGTTTTTT.

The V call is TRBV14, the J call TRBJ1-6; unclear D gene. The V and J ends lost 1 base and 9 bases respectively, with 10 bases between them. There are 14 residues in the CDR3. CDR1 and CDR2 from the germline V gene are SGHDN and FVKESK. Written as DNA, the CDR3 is TGTGCCAGCAGCCAAGCCGGGGTTGCTTCACCCCTCCACTTT. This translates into CASSQAGVASPLHF.

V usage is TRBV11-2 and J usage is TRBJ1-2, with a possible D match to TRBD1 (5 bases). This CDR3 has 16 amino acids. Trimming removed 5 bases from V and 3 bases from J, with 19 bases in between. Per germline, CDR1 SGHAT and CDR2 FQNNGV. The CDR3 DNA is TGTGCCAGCAGCCCCTGGCCCGCCAGGGAGGACTATGGCTACACCTTC. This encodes CASSPWPAREDYGYTF.

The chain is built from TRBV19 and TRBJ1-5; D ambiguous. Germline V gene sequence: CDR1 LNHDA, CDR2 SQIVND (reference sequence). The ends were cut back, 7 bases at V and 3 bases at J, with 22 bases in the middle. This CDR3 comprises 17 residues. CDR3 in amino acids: CASNSLDGEGFNQPQHF. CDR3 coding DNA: TGTGCCAGTAACTCTTTGGACGGTGAGGGATTCAATCAGCCCCAGCATTTT. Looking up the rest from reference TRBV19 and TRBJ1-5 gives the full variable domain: DGGITQSPKYLFRKEGQNVTLSCEQNLNHDAMYWYRQDPGQGLRLIYYSQIVNDFQKGDIAEGYSVSREKKESFPLTVTSAQKNPTAFYLCASNSLDGEGFNQPQHFGDGTRLSIL.

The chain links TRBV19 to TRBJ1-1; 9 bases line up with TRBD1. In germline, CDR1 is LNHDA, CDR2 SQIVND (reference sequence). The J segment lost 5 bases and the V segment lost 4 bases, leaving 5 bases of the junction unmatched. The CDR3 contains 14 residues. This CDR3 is CASSRGQGPTEAFF. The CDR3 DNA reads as TGTGCCAGTAGTAGGGGACAGGGACCGACTGAAGCTTTCTTT.

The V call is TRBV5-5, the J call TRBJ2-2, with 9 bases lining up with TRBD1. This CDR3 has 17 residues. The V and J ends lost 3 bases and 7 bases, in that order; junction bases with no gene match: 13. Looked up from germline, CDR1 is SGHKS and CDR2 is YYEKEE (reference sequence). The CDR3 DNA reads TGTGCCAGCAGCTCCCGGGACAGGGTCACTAGTAGCGGGGAGCTGTTTTTT. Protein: CASSSRDRVTSSGELFF. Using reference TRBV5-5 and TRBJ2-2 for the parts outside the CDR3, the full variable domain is DAGVTQSPTHLIKTRGQQVTLRCSPISGHKSVSWYQQVLGQGPQFIFQYYEKEERGRGNFPDRFSARQFPNYSSELNVNALLLGDSALYLCASSSRDRVTSSGELFFGEGSRLTVL.

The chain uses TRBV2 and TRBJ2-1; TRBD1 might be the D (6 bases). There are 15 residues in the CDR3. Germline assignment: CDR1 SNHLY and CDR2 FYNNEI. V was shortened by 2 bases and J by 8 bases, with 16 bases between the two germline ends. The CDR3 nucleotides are TGTGCCAGCAGTGAACTCGGTGACAGGACGGATGAGCAGTTCTTC. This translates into CASSELGDRTDEQFF.

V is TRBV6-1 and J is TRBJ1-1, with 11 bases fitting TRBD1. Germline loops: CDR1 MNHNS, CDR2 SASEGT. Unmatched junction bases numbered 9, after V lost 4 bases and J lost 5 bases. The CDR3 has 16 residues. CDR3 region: CASSVSGTGGITEAFF. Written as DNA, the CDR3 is TGTGCCAGCAGTGTCTCCGGGACAGGGGGGATTACTGAAGCTTTCTTT.